This T cell receptor beta chain derives from a study of T cells in narcolepsy. Study-level findings and limits: HCRT-specific and TRIB2-specific autoreactive clonotypes appeared among same-patient CSF and blood CD4+ clonotypes.

Comments on this clone: Its antigen is as yet unknown.

Some clones are missing from TCRdb's copy, which holds only in-frame ones; the method was immunoSEQ multiplex PCR. The data contain approximately 23,000 clones, about 82% of them singletons. This receptor was obtained from a human donor in good health. The sequencing input was memory (CD45RA-) CD4+ T cells from blood.

CDR3 sequence reads: CASIPARTGNNEQFF. The CDR3 region has the DNA TGTGCCAGCATCCCGGCCCGGACAGGTAACAATGAGCAGTTCTTC. The rearrangement joins TRBV7-8 to TRBJ2-1; 7 nucleotides match TRBD1. CDR1 and CDR2 (germline): SGHVS, FQNEAQ. The CDR3 is 15 amino acids. With V trimmed by 7 bases and J by 5 bases, 11 bases remained unmatched.